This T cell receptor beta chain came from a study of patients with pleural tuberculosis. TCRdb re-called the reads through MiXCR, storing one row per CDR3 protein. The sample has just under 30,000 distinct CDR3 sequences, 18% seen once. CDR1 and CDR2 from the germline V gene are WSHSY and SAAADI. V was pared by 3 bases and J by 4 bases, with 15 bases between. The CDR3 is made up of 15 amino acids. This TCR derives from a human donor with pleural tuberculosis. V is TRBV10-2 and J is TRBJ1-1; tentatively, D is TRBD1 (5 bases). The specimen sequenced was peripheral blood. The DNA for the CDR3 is TGCGCCAGCAGTGATTCACGGGGCGGGGGCACTGAAGCTTTCTTT. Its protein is CASSDSRGGGTEAFF.